The source of this T cell receptor beta chain is a study of shared clonotypes between healthy human individuals. Across the whole study: Aged between 18 and 49, the donors were a couple of women and three men. Study conclusions and caveats: It was anticipated that sequencing depth would influence how many clonotypes donors shared.

This clone was counted a few times. Antigen: not known. Germline V lookup: CDR1 SGHVS, CDR2 FQNEAQ. CDR3 length: 13 amino acids. Trimming took off 4 bases at V and 3 bases at J, with 10 bases between the two ends. Researchers ran the assay at a deep level. Ten immunoSEQ deep assay plates were used to sequence the DNA of unsorted PBMCs. Sequenced by immunoSEQ multiplex PCR; TCRdb stores in-frame clones only, minus some. This repertoire shows 450,000 to 500,000 clones, 76% found once; its top ten account for under 15%. The specimen sequenced was PBMCs. This TCR was recovered from a woman aged 40 to 50 in good health. Some clones in this sample may be carry-over from other donors' samples. The genes are TRBV7-8 and TRBJ2-7; D uncertain. CDR3 bases: TGTGCCAGCAGCTCAGACGAGAACTACGAGCAGTACTTC. Translating gives CASSSDENYEQYF. The variable domain in full, completed from reference TRBV7-8 and TRBJ2-7, reads GAGVSQSPRYKVAKRGQDVALRCDPISGHVSLFWYQQALGQGPEFLTYFQNEAQLDKSGLPSDRFFAERPEGSVSTLKIQRTQQEDSAVYLCASSSDENYEQYFGPGTRLTVT.